This T cell receptor (beta chain) was captured in a study of T cell changes during pregnancy in multiple sclerosis. TCRdb's table, derived via immunoSEQ multiplex PCR, lists solely in-frame clones and lacks some. Among roughly 40,000 clones listed, approximately 91% were seen once. The germline V and J ends were trimmed by 1 base and 5 bases, with 11 bases remaining between them. The CDR3 has 14 amino acids. CDR1 and CDR2 (germline): LNHNV, YYDKDF (reference sequence). This chain joins TRBV15 and TRBJ2-5; D might be TRBD2 (6 bases). The sample consisted of CD4+ T cells from peripheral blood mononuclear cells, taken in the second trimester of pregnancy. The source of this sequence is a female donor with multiple sclerosis, enrolled in a pregnancy study. The CDR3 nucleotides read TGTGCCACCAGCAGAGGGGCGGGGCTGGAGACCCAGTACTTC. Its protein product is CATSRGAGLETQYF.